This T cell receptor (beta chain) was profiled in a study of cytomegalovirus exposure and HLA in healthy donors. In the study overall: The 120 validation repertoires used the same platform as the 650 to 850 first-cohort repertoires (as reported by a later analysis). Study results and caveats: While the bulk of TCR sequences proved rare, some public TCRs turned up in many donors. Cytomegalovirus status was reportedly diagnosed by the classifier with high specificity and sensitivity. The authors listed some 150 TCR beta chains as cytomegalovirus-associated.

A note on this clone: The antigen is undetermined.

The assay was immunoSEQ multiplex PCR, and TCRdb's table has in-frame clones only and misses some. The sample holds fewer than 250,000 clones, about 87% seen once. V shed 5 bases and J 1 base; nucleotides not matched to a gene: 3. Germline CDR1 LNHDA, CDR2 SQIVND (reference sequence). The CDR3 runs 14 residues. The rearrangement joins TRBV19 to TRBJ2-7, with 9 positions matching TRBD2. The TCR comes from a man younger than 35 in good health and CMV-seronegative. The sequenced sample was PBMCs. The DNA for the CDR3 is TGTGCCAGTAGTTCGACTAGCGGATCCTACGAGCAGTACTTC. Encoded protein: CASSSTSGSYEQYF.